Below, one T cell receptor (beta chain) is given with its context. Its antigen is undetermined. This entry is derived from a study of cytomegalovirus exposure and HLA in healthy donors. Study as a whole: A data release that came early held around 85 million unique TCRs from HLA-typed donors. Study-wide results and caveats: Later work found that TCR association rates differed between HLA loci; DRB1 had the most and HLA-C the fewest. Investigators reported 150 to 200 TCR beta chains as tied to cytomegalovirus. Some highly shared sequence variants likely arose as a pipeline artifact.

With 60 Vbeta and 13 Jbeta primers, the PCR was carried out. TCRdb's table, derived via immunoSEQ multiplex PCR, lists solely in-frame clones and lacks some. This table has under 200,000 clones, 70% to 90% appearing once. Trimming removed 4 bases from V and 5 bases from J; junction bases left unmatched: 2. Germline V gives CDR1 SGHRS, CDR2 YFSETQ. The CDR3 loop spans 14 amino acids. J is TRBJ2-1 and V is TRBV5-1; 11 nucleotides line up with TRBD2. What was sequenced was PBMCs. This sequence was found in a man aged 30 to 39 in good health and CMV-seropositive. The CDR3 sequence: CASSKTSGNNEQFF. CDR3 nucleotides: TGCGCCAGCAGCAAGACTAGCGGGAACAATGAGCAGTTCTTC.